Reported below is one T cell receptor beta chain. Per the original methods: Estimates of nucleated cell counts were drawn from the amplification of reference gene primers. Data came from immunoSEQ multiplex PCR; TCRdb stores just in-frame clones and leaves some out. For V, J and clone size, that table is used; D and trimming come from the DNA. The sample holds approximately 150,000 clones; under 85% are singletons and the top ten take about 9%. This entry is derived from a study of blood T cell repertoires in COVID-19. Looking at the study overall: Some COVID-19 samples were acute and others convalescent; all came from the United States, Italy and Spain. Nucleic acid was either cDNA or gDNA, and it came from T cells, B-cell-depleted T cells, or PBMCs.

The CDR3 spans 12 residues. Between the trimmed V and J ends, which lost 9 bases and 2 bases, there was a span of 11 bases. Germline V gives CDR1 SGHAT, CDR2 FQNNGV. The chain carries TRBV11-2 and TRBJ2-7, with D possibly matching TRBD1 (6 bases). Source material: peripheral blood. This TCR derives from a man between 50 and 59 years old with active or convalescent COVID-19. In DNA form, the CDR3 reads TGTGCCAGTTTCGGACAGCCCTACGAGCAGTACTTC. Residues: CASFGQPYEQYF.